This TCR beta chain appears in the sequencing data of a study of post-analysis software for immune sequencing data. On the study more broadly: Secondary progressive, relapsing-remitting and progressive-relapsing multiple sclerosis were among the included disease courses. Study-wide findings and caveats: When the samples were clustered directly with F measure, those that had been prepared in the same batch showed strong co-clustering. Normalized Chao1 diversity was significantly lower in multiple sclerosis patients than in controls. Controls showed lower frequencies than patients for five TRBV segments, and TRBV5-6, TRBV5-1 and TRBV20-1 were among these.

Losses at the gene ends were 1 base for V and 2 bases for J; bases not matched to a gene: 2. The CDR3 spans 16 residues. The germline V gene encodes CDR1 SGHRS and CDR2 YFSETQ. To note about this clonotype: The antigen is unknown.

Tagging with unique molecular identifiers was a feature of the TCR beta cDNA libraries. A single record per CDR3 protein comes from TCRdb applying MiXCR to the PCR reads. The sample lists approximately 570,000 distinct CDR3 sequences, around 44% occurring once. This receptor was obtained from a girl aged 5 to 17 with multiple sclerosis. Material for sequencing was blood. This chain joins TRBV5-1 and TRBJ2-1; 11 nucleotides match TRBD2. The CDR3 region is CASSLILAGAYNEQFF. CDR3 bases: TGCGCCAGCAGCTTGATACTAGCGGGAGCCTACAATGAGCAGTTCTTC.